The 32 T cell receptor beta chains reported below all come from one sample, sequenced in a study of T cells after posttransplantation cyclophosphamide. Sequenced by immunoSEQ multiplex PCR; TCRdb stores in-frame clones only, minus some. The sample holds roughly 21,000 clones; approximately 98% are singletons and the top ten take approximately 0.15%. Sequences were obtained from naive CD8+ T cells sorted from PBMCs. These receptors all come from a middle-aged man in good health, CMV-negative, and a related stem cell transplant donor.

J is TRBJ1-5 and V is TRBV7-9; D gene ambiguous. CDR3 length: 12 amino acids. Per the germline V gene, CDR1 is SEHNR and CDR2 is FQNEAQ (reference sequence). Trimming removed 3 bases at V and 5 bases at J, with 5 bases between. This chain's CDR3 is CASSLGDQPQHF. In nucleotides, the CDR3 is TGTGCCAGCAGCTTGGGAGATCAGCCCCAGCATTTT. The full variable domain, completed using reference TRBV7-9 and TRBJ1-5, is DTGVSQNPRHKITKRGQNVTFRCDPISEHNRLYWYRQTLGQGPEFLTYFQNEAQLEKSRLLSDRFSAERPKGSFSTLEIQRTEQGDSAMYLCASSLGDQPQHFGDGTRLSIL.

This chain links TRBV5-4 with TRBJ2-7; 8 positions match TRBD1. CDR3 size: 15 residues. The junction had 3 bases not matched to a gene; V was cut back by 1 base and J by 0 bases. Germline lookup yields CDR1 SGHNT and CDR2 YYREEE (reference sequence). The CDR3 loop is CASSLNRGNSYEQYF. For the CDR3, the DNA is TGTGCCAGCAGCTTGAACAGGGGGAACTCCTACGAGCAGTACTTC.

The chain is built from TRBV7-9 and TRBJ1-5, with 7 bases lining up with TRBD1. Germline CDR1 and CDR2: SEHNR and FQNEAQ (reference sequence). V lost 4 bases, J lost 2 bases, and 5 bases stayed unmatched. The CDR3 totals 15 residues. CDR3 nucleotide sequence: TGTGCCAGCAGCTCGACAGGGACGGGCAATCAGCCCCAGCATTTT. Translation gives CASSSTGTGNQPQHF.

J is TRBJ2-1 and V is TRBV6-5; D is possibly TRBD2 (6 bases). Germline values: CDR1 MNHEY, CDR2 SVGAGI. Between the trimmed V and J ends, which lost 7 bases and 7 bases, there was a span of 14 bases. The CDR3 sequence is 13 residues long. CDR3: CASTFHGGNEQFF. The CDR3 DNA sequence: TGTGCCAGCACATTTCACGGGGGAAATGAGCAGTTCTTC.

This clone was seen just once. This chain connects TRBV30 to TRBJ1-1; D may be TRBD1 (5 bases). CDR1 is GTSNPN and CDR2 is SVGIG in the germline V gene (reference sequence). CDR3 size: 14 residues. V was clipped by 3 bases and J by 5 bases, with 16 bases between them. CDR3 region: CAWRAGILRTEAFF. CDR3 bases: TGTGCCTGGAGAGCAGGGATTTTGAGGACTGAAGCTTTCTTT. The full variable domain, with the rest looked up from reference TRBV30 and TRBJ1-1, is SQTIHQWPATLVQPVGSPLSLECTVEGTSNPNLYWYRQAAGRGLQLLFYSVGIGQISSEVPQNLSASRPQDRQFILSSKKLLLSDSGFYLCAWRAGILRTEAFFGQGTRLTVV.

The chain couples TRBV19 to TRBJ2-7, with D maybe TRBD1 (6 bases). CDR1 and CDR2 from the germline V gene are LNHDA and SQIVND (reference sequence). This CDR3 has 15 amino acids. V lost 3 bases and J lost 2, with 14 bases in between. CDR3 DNA sequence: TGTGCCAGTAGTATCTCGCTGGGACATCCCTACGAGCAGTACTTC. Residues: CASSISLGHPYEQYF.

Regarding this clone: The junction shows a germline mismatch at one end, possibly a read error. This chain links TRBV11-2 with TRBJ1-1; D is perhaps TRBD1 (6 bases). Germline CDR1 is SGHAT and CDR2 is FQNNGV. The CDR3 sequence is 15 residues long. Here the CDR3 reads CARSFWDKRSTEAFF. The CDR3 region has the DNA TGTGCCCGCAGCTTTTGGGACAAGCGAAGCACTGAAGCTTTCTTT.

The chain is built from TRBV27 and TRBJ2-3; no definite D call. The CDR3 consists of 14 residues. V lost 3 bases, J lost 6 bases, and 13 bases lay in between. CDR1 is MNHEY, CDR2 SMNVEV, per germline (reference sequence). The CDR3 DNA reads as TGTGCCAGCAGTTTTCTTGAGCCCTTCGATACGCAGTATTTT. This encodes CASSFLEPFDTQYF.

The J gene is TRBJ2-3, the V gene TRBV7-2, with D possibly matching TRBD1 (5 bases). Germline-derived CDR1 and CDR2 are SGHTA and FQGNSA. Trimming took 2 bases from V and 5 from J, leaving 14 bases between them. The CDR3 is 15 residues long. The CDR3 nucleotides are TGTGCCAGCAGCTTATGGGGCAGGGTGGGAGATACGCAGTATTTT. Translation: CASSLWGRVGDTQYF.

The chain links TRBV21-1 to TRBJ1-1; TRBD1 is taken as the D call from the table, unchecked against the DNA. TRBV21-1 is given as a pseudogene. The CDR3 length is 19 residues. This CDR3 is CASSKAPLRGTPDNTEAFF. The CDR3 region has the DNA TGTGCCAGCAGCAAAGCCCCTCTCAGGGGGACGCCTGATAACACTGAAGCTTTCTTT.

This clone was observed once. The chain is built from TRBV4-2 and TRBJ1-1, with D possibly matching TRBD1 (6 bases). CDR1 is LGHNA, CDR2 YNFKEQ, per germline. The CDR3 is 18 amino acids. Trimming cost V 4 bases and J 3 bases, with 24 bases left between them. CDR3: CASSPETGFGSGDTEAFF. As DNA, the CDR3 is TGTGCCAGCAGCCCCGAGACAGGCTTTGGTTCGGGCGACACTGAAGCTTTCTTT.

This clone was seen once. The chain joins TRBV2 to TRBJ2-1, with 7 bases matching TRBD2. The CDR3 sequence is 15 residues long. J gave up 1 base and V 6 bases, and 6 bases lay outside the gene matches. The germline V gene has CDR1 SNHLY and CDR2 FYNNEI. The CDR3 here is CASRTSVSSYNEQFF. DNA for the CDR3: TGTGCCAGCAGAACTAGCGTCTCGTCCTACAATGAGCAGTTCTTC.

CDR3 nucleotides: TGTGCCAGTATCCCGACAGGGGAAACGAGATATGGCTACACCTTC. Protein: CASIPTGETRYGYTF. The chain has TRBV19 and TRBJ1-2; 8 nucleotides agree with TRBD1. The CDR3 runs 15 residues. Germline CDR1 is LNHDA and CDR2 is SQIVND (reference sequence). Unmatched junction bases numbered 12, after V lost 7 bases and J lost 5 bases.

This chain joins TRBV1 and TRBJ1-5; no check of the table's D call, TRBD1, against the DNA was made. TRBV1 is noted as a pseudogene. The CDR3 has 18 amino acids. This chain's CDR3 is CTSSQERLGGVRNQPQHF. The CDR3 bases are TGCACCAGCAGCCAAGAGAGGTTAGGGGGAGTAAGGAATCAGCCCCAGCATTTT.

The chain couples TRBV4-1 to TRBJ1-2; weak D call: TRBD1 (5 bases). V lost 4 bases, J lost 8 bases, and 35 bases lay in between. Per the germline V gene, CDR1 is MGHRA and CDR2 is YSYEKL. This CDR3 contains 20 residues. For the CDR3, the DNA is TGCGCCAGCAGCCTAAGAAATAGGGAACTGGGGACTCACCCTCAAGGCGGCTACACCTTC. This encodes CASSLRNRELGTHPQGGYTF.

The rearrangement links TRBV10-2 to TRBJ2-1, with TRBD2 identical over 15 bases. V shed 6 bases and J 7 bases; nucleotides not matched to a gene: 7. The CDR3 is 16 residues long. CDR1 and CDR2 (germline): WSHSY, SAAADI. Here the CDR3 reads CASRLGTSGRMNEQFF. CDR3 in DNA: TGCGCCAGCAGACTCGGGACTAGCGGGAGGATGAATGAGCAGTTCTTC.

The V and J genes are TRBV7-6 and TRBJ2-3, with D hard to call. Trimming pared 1 base from V and 0 bases from J, leaving 14 bases between. The V gene's germline CDR1 is SGHVS and CDR2 FNYEAQ. This CDR3 comprises 17 residues. The DNA for the CDR3 is TGTGCCAGCAGCTTAGATGATAGCTCGACTAGCACAGATACGCAGTATTTT. It specifies CASSLDDSSTSTDTQYF.

The rearrangement links TRBV6-6 to TRBJ2-1; 13 positions match TRBD2. The CDR3 has 16 residues. The V and J ends lost 6 bases and 4 bases, in that order; junction bases with no gene match: 6. The germline gives CDR1 MNHNY, CDR2 SVGAGI (reference sequence). CDR3 sequence reads: CASSPTSGRRYNEQFF. The CDR3 nucleotides read TGTGCCAGCAGCCCGACTAGCGGGAGGAGGTACAATGAGCAGTTCTTC.

The chain uses TRBV7-6 and TRBJ2-3; 7 bases map to TRBD1. V shed 2 bases and J 4 bases; nucleotides not matched to a gene: 0. CDR1 and CDR2 from the germline V gene are SGHVS and FNYEAQ. CDR3 length equals 13 residues. CDR3 protein: CASSLQGADTQYF. CDR3 DNA: TGTGCCAGCAGCTTACAGGGGGCAGATACGCAGTATTTT. The full variable domain, its missing parts supplied by reference TRBV7-6 and TRBJ2-3, is GAGVSQSPRYKVTKRGQDVALRCDPISGHVSLYWYRQALGQGPEFLTYFNYEAQQDKSGLPNDRFSAERPEGSISTLTIQRTEQRDSAMYRCASSLQGADTQYFGPGTRLTVL.

The count of this clone is one. V is TRBV6-4 and J is TRBJ2-5; TRBD2 matches 9 bases. Germline V CDR1 and CDR2: MRHNA, SNTAGT. The J segment lost 4 bases and the V segment lost 8 bases, leaving 14 bases of the junction unmatched. The CDR3 has 16 amino acids. CDR3 nucleotides: TGTGCCAGCTCGGCAGGAGCGGGAGGAATGTTAGAGACCCAGTACTTC. Amino acid sequence: CASSAGAGGMLETQYF.

CDR3 residues: CASSPLNTEAFF. The CDR3 bases are TGTGCCAGCAGTCCACTAAACACTGAAGCTTTCTTT. The gene calls are TRBV6-6 and TRBJ1-1; D remains unclear. The CDR3 is 12 residues long. V was pared by 5 bases and J by 2 bases, with 6 bases between. Germline loops: CDR1 MNHNY, CDR2 SVGAGI (reference sequence).

V usage is TRBV30 and J usage is TRBJ2-7, with D tentatively TRBD2 (5 bases). CDR1 GTSNPN and CDR2 SVGIG come from the germline V gene (reference sequence). Trimming shortened V by 0 bases and J by 5 bases, and 11 bases separated the two germline ends. CDR3 length: 13 residues. The CDR3 DNA sequence: TGTGCCTGGAGTGTGGACTCAGATGACGAGCAGTACTTC. Translated, it gives CAWSVDSDDEQYF.

In nucleotides, the CDR3 is TGTGCCACCAGCAGAGAACCGGCGGGAGGGACGACCGAGCAGTACTTC. Translation: CATSREPAGGTTEQYF. The chain links TRBV15 to TRBJ2-7, with 9 bases identical to TRBD2. CDR3 length equals 16 residues. Trimming removed 0 bases from V and 6 bases from J; junction bases left unmatched: 9. From germline, CDR1 is LNHNV and CDR2 YYDKDF (reference sequence).

The rearrangement joins TRBV6-5 to TRBJ2-1; TRBD1 might be the D (5 bases). The CDR3 runs 14 residues. CDR1 is MNHEY and CDR2 is SVGAGI in the germline V gene. The V end lost 2 bases, the J end lost 7 bases, and 12 bases lay between the germline ends. Here the CDR3 reads CASSYQGMWNEQFF. In DNA form, the CDR3 reads TGTGCCAGCAGTTACCAGGGCATGTGGAATGAGCAGTTCTTC.

The V call is TRBV9, the J call TRBJ1-2; D ambiguous. CDR1 is SGDLS and CDR2 is YYNGEE in the germline V gene. The length of the CDR3 is 15 residues. Trimming left V 0 bases short and J 1 base short, with 10 bases between. CDR3 DNA: TGTGCCAGCAGCGTAGGTTGGCAGCGTAACTATGGCTACACCTTC. Protein product: CASSVGWQRNYGYTF.

The chain joins TRBV5-5 to TRBJ1-2; TRBD1 matches at 7 bases. V shed 5 bases and J 4 bases; nucleotides not matched to a gene: 11. There are 15 residues in the CDR3. Germline loops: CDR1 SGHKS, CDR2 YYEKEE (reference sequence). The CDR3 spells CASSSHPRQGYGYTF. Written as DNA, the CDR3 is TGTGCCAGCAGTTCTCACCCTAGACAGGGCTATGGCTACACCTTC.

The chain couples TRBV29-1 to TRBJ2-7; no clear D. This CDR3 has 10 amino acids. CDR1 is SQVTM and CDR2 is ANQGSEA in the germline V gene. V dropped 4 bases and J dropped 5 bases, with 6 bases sitting between them. CDR3 nucleotides: TGCAGCGTTGTAAGCAACGAGCAGTACTTC. Amino acid sequence: CSVVSNEQYF.

The CDR3, as DNA: TGTGCCAGCAGTACCGACAGGGGCGCAGATACGCAGTATTTT. Amino acids: CASSTDRGADTQYF. This sequence joins TRBV28 and TRBJ2-3; 8 positions match TRBD1. In germline, CDR1 is MDHEN, CDR2 SYDVKM. The J segment lost 4 bases and the V segment lost 5 bases, leaving 5 bases of the junction unmatched. CDR3 size: 14 residues.

The chain recombines TRBV25-1 with TRBJ2-4; 14 positions agree with TRBD2. The ends lost 0 bases at V and 6 bases at J; junction bases unmatched: 4. Germline-derived CDR1 and CDR2 are MGHDK and SYGVNS. The CDR3 has 17 residues. The CDR3 nucleotides read TGTGCCAGCAGTGAATACTTTGGGACTAGCGGGAGAAACATTCAGTACTTC. As protein: CASSEYFGTSGRNIQYF.

This clone appeared once. This rearrangement joins TRBV7-9 to TRBJ2-7, with a possible D match to TRBD2 (6 bases). The V gene's germline CDR1 is SEHNR and CDR2 FQNEAQ (reference sequence). V was trimmed by 5 bases and J by 1 base, leaving 15 bases between them. The CDR3 sequence is 15 residues long. In DNA form, the CDR3 reads TGTGCCAGCAGCCCTGAGAGCGCGGGGTCCTACGAGCAGTACTTC. It yields the protein CASSPESAGSYEQYF.

The rearrangement links TRBV7-9 to TRBJ2-1, with 7 bases identical to TRBD2. The CDR3 is 15 amino acids. Germline-derived CDR1 and CDR2 are SEHNR and FQNEAQ (reference sequence). Trimming at V came to 1 base and at J to 6 bases, leaving 6 bases not matched to a gene. The CDR3 nucleotides read TGTGCCAGCAGCTTAGTTTGGGAGGGCCCCAATGAGCAGTTCTTC. Its translation is CASSLVWEGPNEQFF.

This chain joins TRBV5-6 and TRBJ2-7; D gene uncertain. The V gene lost 2 bases and the J gene lost 5 bases, with 11 bases spanning the gap. Germline values: CDR1 SGHDT, CDR2 YYEEEE. This CDR3 spans 13 amino acids. The CDR3 nucleotides read TGTGCCAGCAGCTTACTGGTCCGGGACGAGCAGTACTTC. Amino acids: CASSLLVRDEQYF.